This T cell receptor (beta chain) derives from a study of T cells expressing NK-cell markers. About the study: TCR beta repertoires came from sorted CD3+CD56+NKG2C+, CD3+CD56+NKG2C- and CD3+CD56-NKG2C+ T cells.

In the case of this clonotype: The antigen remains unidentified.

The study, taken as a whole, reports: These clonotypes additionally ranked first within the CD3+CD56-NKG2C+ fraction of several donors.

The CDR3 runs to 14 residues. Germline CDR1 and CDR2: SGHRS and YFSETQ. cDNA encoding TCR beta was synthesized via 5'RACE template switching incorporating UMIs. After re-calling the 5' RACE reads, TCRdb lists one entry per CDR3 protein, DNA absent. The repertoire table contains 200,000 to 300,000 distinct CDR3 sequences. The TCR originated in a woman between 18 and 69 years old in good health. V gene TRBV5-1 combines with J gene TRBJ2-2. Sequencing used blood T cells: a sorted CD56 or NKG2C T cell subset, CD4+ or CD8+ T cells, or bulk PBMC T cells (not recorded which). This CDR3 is CASSLLEVAGELFF.